The source of this T cell receptor (beta chain) is a study of cytomegalovirus exposure and HLA in healthy donors. Study-wide findings and caveats: Immune exposure data for these donors was limited to CMV serostatus. Associated with cytomegalovirus, according to the listing, were approximately 160 TCR beta chains. A later analysis linked more than 15,000 TCR beta sequences to HLA alleles at 0.05 false discovery rate.

This CDR3 comprises 17 residues. CDR1 is SGHDN and CDR2 is FVKESK in the germline V gene. Trimming stripped 2 bases from V and 0 bases from J, with 17 bases between. Remarks on this clone: No antigen is known for it.

Vbeta (60) and Jbeta (13) primers were used in the PCR. TCRdb keeps only in-frame clones here, not all; method: immunoSEQ multiplex PCR. Seen here are about 160,000 clones, roughly 80% observed once, and the top ten hold 8.5%. The rearrangement joins TRBV14 to TRBJ2-7, with a tentative D call TRBD1 (6 bases). The material sequenced was PBMCs. This TCR derives from a male donor in good health and CMV-seropositive. The CDR3 DNA sequence: TGTGCCAGCAGCCAACGATCCGGGACACCAGACTCCTACGAGCAGTACTTC. Amino acids: CASSQRSGTPDSYEQYF.